These 9 T cell receptor beta chains share one sample of origin, sequenced in a study of blood T cell repertoires in COVID-19. Sequencing was performed with immunoSEQ multiplex PCR; in TCRdb, only in-frame clones are kept and a portion is missing. The sample holds around 220,000 clones; approximately 79% are singletons and the top ten take around 4.1%. Sequenced sample: peripheral blood. These receptors all come from a middle-aged woman with active or convalescent COVID-19.

The J gene is TRBJ1-2, the V gene TRBV5-4, with D possibly TRBD1 on 6 matching bases. With 1 base removed from V and 8 bases from J, the gap between germline ends came to 18 bases. The CDR3 consists of 15 residues. CDR1 is SGHNT and CDR2 is YYREEE in the germline V gene (reference sequence). As DNA, the CDR3 is TGTGCCAGCAGCTTGACCGGGCGAAAGGGGGTGGGCTACACCTTC. Translated, it gives CASSLTGRKGVGYTF.

The chain recombines TRBV15 with TRBJ2-3; the match to TRBD1 covers 8 bases. The J segment lost 1 base and the V segment lost 5 bases, leaving 2 bases of the junction unmatched. The CDR3 length is 14 residues. From germline, CDR1 is LNHNV and CDR2 YYDKDF (reference sequence). The CDR3 protein is CATSPGQGTDTQYF. The CDR3 nucleotides are TGTGCCACCAGCCCGGGACAGGGCACAGATACGCAGTATTTT.

The CDR3 DNA is TGTGCCAGCACCAACCTAAGGGGCCTAGCGGGGGAAGATACGCAGTATTTT. Encoded protein: CASTNLRGLAGEDTQYF. The chain couples TRBV9 to TRBJ2-3; 10 nucleotides match TRBD2. The germline gives CDR1 SGDLS, CDR2 YYNGEE. J lost 5 bases, V lost 6 bases, and 15 bases had no gene match. The CDR3 has 17 amino acids.

The chain employs TRBV13 and TRBJ2-1, with a weak D call TRBD2 (7 bases). Trimming removed 4 bases from V and 8 bases from J, with 15 bases in between. Germline V gene sequence: CDR1 PRHDT, CDR2 FYEKMQ (reference sequence). The CDR3 is made up of 14 amino acids. This CDR3 is CASSWSGGEDEQFF. As DNA, the CDR3 is TGTGCCAGCAGCTGGTCGGGGGGCGAAGATGAGCAGTTCTTC.

The chain uses TRBV7-6 and TRBJ1-4; 9 nucleotides align to TRBD1. Germline lookup yields CDR1 SGHVS and CDR2 FNYEAQ. This CDR3 is 15 amino acids long. The junction had 9 bases not matched to a gene; V was cut back by 5 bases and J by 8 bases. CDR3 sequence reads: CASSVQQGAREKLFF. CDR3 sequence (DNA): TGTGCCAGCAGCGTTCAACAGGGGGCGCGGGAAAAACTGTTTTTT.

This clone was picked up one time. J is TRBJ1-5 and V is TRBV12-5; D is ambiguous. Germline V gene lookup returns CDR1 LGHNT and CDR2 FRNRAP. The CDR3 sequence is 16 residues long. Trimming shortened V by 5 bases and J by 3 bases, and 17 bases separated the two germline ends. CDR3: CASGPYDLAANQPQHF. In nucleotides, the CDR3 is TGTGCTAGTGGTCCGTATGATCTGGCCGCCAATCAGCCCCAGCATTTT.

In DNA form, the CDR3 reads TGTGCCAGCAGAGACAGGGGGTATTACAATGAGCAGTTCTTC. This encodes CASRDRGYYNEQFF. The rearrangement joins TRBV7-8 to TRBJ2-1, with TRBD1 matching 9 bases. J lost 4 bases, V lost 6 bases, and 4 bases had no gene match. Per the germline V gene, CDR1 is SGHVS and CDR2 is FQNEAQ. This CDR3 comprises 14 residues.

The genes are TRBV6-4 and TRBJ1-2; TRBD1 might be the D (5 bases). The CDR3 contains 15 residues. The ends were cut back, 5 bases at V and 0 bases at J, with 13 bases in the middle. Germline V gene lookup returns CDR1 MRHNA and CDR2 SNTAGT. The CDR3 protein is CASSKQASANYGYTF. The CDR3 bases are TGTGCCAGCAGTAAACAGGCCTCAGCTAACTATGGCTACACCTTC.

The V gene is TRBV10-3, the J gene TRBJ2-1; tentative D call: TRBD1 (6 bases). The ends were cut back, 6 bases at V and 7 bases at J, with 7 bases in the middle. This CDR3 contains 11 residues. Germline-derived CDR1 and CDR2 are ENHRY and SYGVKD. The CDR3 loop reads CAISQGNEQFF. The CDR3 nucleotides read TGTGCCATCAGCCAGGGGAATGAGCAGTTCTTC.